This T cell receptor (beta chain) was sequenced for a study of control samples from healthy donors and cancer patients. Germline lookup yields CDR1 SGHDT and CDR2 YYEEEE. V shed 1 base, J shed 7 bases, and the junction held 5 bases outside the gene matches. The CDR3 spans 15 residues. Measured with immunoSEQ multiplex PCR; TCRdb has only the in-frame clones, and not every one. The profile shows roughly 120,000 clones, about 94% of them singletons. The specimen was blood. This TCR came from a man aged 25-45 years in good health. V and J are TRBV5-6 and TRBJ1-6; 7 nucleotides agree with TRBD1. CDR3 sequence (DNA): TGTGCCAGCAGCTTGTGGGACAGAAAGAATTCACCCCTCCACTTT. Protein product: CASSLWDRKNSPLHF. Looking up the rest from reference TRBV5-6 and TRBJ1-6 gives the full variable domain: DAGVTQSPTHLIKTRGQQVTLRCSPKSGHDTVSWYQQALGQGPQFIFQYYEEEERQRGNFPDRFSGHQFPNYSSELNVNALLLGDSALYLCASSLWDRKNSPLHFGNGTRLTVT.